One T cell receptor (beta chain) is described in this entry. The sample belongs to a study of monozygotic twins with cystic fibrosis. Some clones are missing from TCRdb's copy, which holds only in-frame ones; the method was immunoSEQ multiplex PCR. Seen here are about 15,000 clones, around 98% observed once, and the top ten hold roughly 0.41%. Germline CDR1 is SGHVS and CDR2 is FQNEAQ. V trimming: 5 bases; J trimming: 9 bases; junction bases outside the gene matches: 11. The CDR3 consists of 16 residues. The sample taken for sequencing was blood. This chain joins TRBV7-8 and TRBJ2-1; 12 nucleotides agree with TRBD2. The TCR comes from a girl aged 2-15 years with cystic fibrosis. CDR3 in amino acids: CASSTARLAGEVEQFF. DNA for the CDR3: TGTGCCAGCAGCACGGCCCGACTAGCGGGAGAGGTTGAGCAGTTCTTC.